This T cell receptor (beta chain) originates from a study of blood T cell repertoires in COVID-19. The CDR3 covers 13 residues. Trimming took off 2 bases at V and 6 bases at J, with 10 bases between the two ends. Germline V CDR1 and CDR2: MNHEY, SVGAGI. This clone was detected only once. Per the authors' pipeline: Amplification of reference gene primers was used by the study to estimate nucleated cell counts. Sequenced by immunoSEQ multiplex PCR; TCRdb stores in-frame clones only, minus some. V and J calls and clone size are as listed in that table; D and trimming were resolved from the DNA. The profile shows under 200,000 clones, 75% to 90% of them singletons.

This sequence was found in a man aged 60-69 years with acute or convalescent COVID-19. Input material: peripheral blood. This rearrangement joins TRBV6-5 to TRBJ1-1; D may be TRBD1 (6 bases). The CDR3 region is CASSYGGQSEAFF. The CDR3 DNA is TGTGCCAGCAGTTACGGAGGACAGTCTGAAGCTTTCTTT.